This T cell receptor beta chain was captured in a study of chemoradiotherapy in HPV16-positive cancers. Study in general: A couple of HPV16-positive patients' cells yielded candidate HPV-specific clones and common motifs. Findings of the study overall: Candidate HPV-specific clones and E7-related TCR motifs grew in tumor during treatment.

Measured with immunoSEQ multiplex PCR; TCRdb has only the in-frame clones, and not every one. The sample yields 53,000 or so clones, over 85% seen once. The length of the CDR3 is 17 residues. The V gene lost 2 bases and the J gene lost 4 bases, with 22 bases spanning the gap. Germline loops: CDR1 GTSNPN, CDR2 SVGIG (reference sequence). This clone is medium-sized within its sample. Its specificity is unknown. The chain has TRBV30 and TRBJ2-3; D may be TRBD2 (6 bases). The sequence came from a human donor with HPV-associated anogenital cancer. Sequencing used blood, obtained from a patient who underwent chemoradiotherapy. Written as DNA, the CDR3 is TGTGCCTGGAGTCCAGACCAGGGACTCCCACTACCAGATACGCAGTATTTT. Translated, it gives CAWSPDQGLPLPDTQYF.